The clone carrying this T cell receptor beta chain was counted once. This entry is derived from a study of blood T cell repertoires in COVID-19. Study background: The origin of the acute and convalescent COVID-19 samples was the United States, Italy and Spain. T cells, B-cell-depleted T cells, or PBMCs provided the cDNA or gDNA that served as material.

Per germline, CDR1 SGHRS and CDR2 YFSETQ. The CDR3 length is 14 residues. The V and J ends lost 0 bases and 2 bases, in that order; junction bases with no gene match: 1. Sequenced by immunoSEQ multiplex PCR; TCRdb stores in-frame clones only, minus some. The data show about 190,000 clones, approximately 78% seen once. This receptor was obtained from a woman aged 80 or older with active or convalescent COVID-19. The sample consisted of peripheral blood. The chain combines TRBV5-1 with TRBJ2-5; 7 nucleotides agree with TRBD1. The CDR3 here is CASSLARGQETQYF. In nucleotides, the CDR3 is TGCGCCAGCAGCTTGGCCAGGGGGCAAGAGACCCAGTACTTC.